The following is a T cell receptor (beta chain) sequence with its context. With V trimmed by 4 bases and J by 6 bases, 7 bases remained unmatched. Germline lookup yields CDR1 SGHAT and CDR2 FQNNGV. The CDR3 is 15 residues long. RNA transcripts served as the template for amplifying TCR beta CDR3 regions. First-round RT-PCR targeting the TCR CDR3 was performed with the HTBI primer set. TCRdb recomputed calls from the multiplex PCR reads with MiXCR, one row per CDR3 protein. Here the sample spans about 200,000 distinct CDR3 sequences, roughly a sixth being singletons. Researchers defined stable Graves' hyperthyroidism as no ophthalmopathy progression within 18 months. Used for diagnoses were clinical symptoms, serum thyroxine and TRAb, thyroid ultrasound and orbital computed tomography. These data originate in a study of T cells in Graves' hyperthyroidism and ophthalmopathy.

This rearrangement joins TRBV11-2 to TRBJ1-4; 8 bases map to TRBD1. This clonotype originated in a woman aged 45 to 65 with Graves' hyperthyroidism. Sequencing was done on a sample of blood. The CDR3 reads CASSSPQGGDEKLFF. CDR3 nucleotide sequence: TGTGCCAGCAGCTCACCACAGGGGGGGGATGAAAAACTGTTTTTT.